The entry below describes one T cell receptor beta chain. Its antigen is not known. The V and J ends lost 5 bases and 5 bases respectively, with 18 bases between them. CDR3 length: 15 residues. Germline assignment: CDR1 SNHLY and CDR2 FYNNEI. Assay: immunoSEQ multiplex PCR; the TCRdb copy retains only in-frame clones and omits some. The data contain 130,000 or so clones, around 90% of them singletons. This sample is part of a study of T cell responses to AZD1222 COVID-19 vaccine. Study results and limitations: The sample set comprised mostly white British donors with more females, and clonal diversity was possibly underestimated.

This TCR was sampled from an adult in good health. The chain employs TRBV2 and TRBJ2-5; perhaps D is TRBD1 or TRBD2 (5 bases each). The source was peripheral blood, collected on day 0 of AZD1222 vaccination. CDR3 in DNA: TGTGCCAGCAGTACTTCCCAGGGAGCGACGGAGACCCAGTACTTC. It specifies CASSTSQGATETQYF.